This TCR beta chain was retrieved from a study of T cell changes during pregnancy in multiple sclerosis. Measured with immunoSEQ multiplex PCR; TCRdb has only the in-frame clones, and not every one. The table has about 57,000 clones, about 92% seen once. V was shortened by 6 bases and J by 8 bases, with 14 bases between the two germline ends. In germline, CDR1 is MNHNY, CDR2 SVGAGI (reference sequence). CDR3 size: 14 residues. This specimen consisted of CD4+ T cells from peripheral blood mononuclear cells, obtained in the second trimester of pregnancy. The TCR comes from a female donor with multiple sclerosis, enrolled in a pregnancy study. The chain recombines TRBV6-6 with TRBJ1-6, with a weak D call TRBD1 (5 bases). The CDR3 DNA reads as TGTGCCAGCAGCTTGACAGAGAGATATTCACCCCTCCACTTT. Residues: CASSLTERYSPLHF.